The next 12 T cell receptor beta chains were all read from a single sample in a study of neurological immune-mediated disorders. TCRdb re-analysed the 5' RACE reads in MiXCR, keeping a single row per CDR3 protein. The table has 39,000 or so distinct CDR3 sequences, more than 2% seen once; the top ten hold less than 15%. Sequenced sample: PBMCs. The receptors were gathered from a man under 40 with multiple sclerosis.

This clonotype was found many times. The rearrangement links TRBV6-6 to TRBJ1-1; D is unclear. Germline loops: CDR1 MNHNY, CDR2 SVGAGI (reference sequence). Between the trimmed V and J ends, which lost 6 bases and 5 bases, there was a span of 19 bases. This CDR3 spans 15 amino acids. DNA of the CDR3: TGTGCCAGCAGGCCAGGTTCAGATCAGAAGACTGAAGCTTTCTTT. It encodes CASRPGSDQKTEAFF.

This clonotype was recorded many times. CDR3 sequence (DNA): TGCAGTGCGAACCGGCCCCAAGAGACCCAGTACTTC. Translated, it gives CSANRPQETQYF. The V call is TRBV20-1, the J call TRBJ2-5; unclear D gene. Looked up from germline, CDR1 is DFQATT and CDR2 is SNEGSKA (reference sequence). The CDR3 runs to 12 residues. The V and J ends lost 6 bases and 1 base respectively, with 9 bases between them.

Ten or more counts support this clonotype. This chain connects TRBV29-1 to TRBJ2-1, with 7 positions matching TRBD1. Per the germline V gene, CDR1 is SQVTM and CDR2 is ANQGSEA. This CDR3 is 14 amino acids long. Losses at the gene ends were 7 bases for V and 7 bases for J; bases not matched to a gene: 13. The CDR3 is CSAVAWTGGNEQFF. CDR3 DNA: TGCAGCGCCGTCGCCTGGACAGGAGGTAATGAGCAGTTCTTC.

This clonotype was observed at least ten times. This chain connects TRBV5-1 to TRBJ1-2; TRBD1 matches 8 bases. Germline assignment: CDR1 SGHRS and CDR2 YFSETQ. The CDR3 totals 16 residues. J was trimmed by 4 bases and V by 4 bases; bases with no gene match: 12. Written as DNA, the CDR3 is TGCGCCAGCAGCCCCAACACCGGGACAGGAGTCTATGGCTACACCTTC. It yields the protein CASSPNTGTGVYGYTF.

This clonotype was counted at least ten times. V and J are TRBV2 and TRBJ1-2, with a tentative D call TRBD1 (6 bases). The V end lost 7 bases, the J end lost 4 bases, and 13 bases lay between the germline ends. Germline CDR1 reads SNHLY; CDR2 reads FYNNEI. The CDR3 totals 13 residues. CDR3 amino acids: CASTQGQPYGYTF. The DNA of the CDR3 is TGTGCCAGCACCCAAGGACAGCCCTATGGCTACACCTTC.

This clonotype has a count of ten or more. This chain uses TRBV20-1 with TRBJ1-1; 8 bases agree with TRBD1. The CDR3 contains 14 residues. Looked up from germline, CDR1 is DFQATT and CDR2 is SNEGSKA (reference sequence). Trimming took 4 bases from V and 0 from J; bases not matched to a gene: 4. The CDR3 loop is CSANRQGMNTEAFF. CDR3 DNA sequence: TGCAGTGCTAACAGACAGGGGATGAACACTGAAGCTTTCTTT.

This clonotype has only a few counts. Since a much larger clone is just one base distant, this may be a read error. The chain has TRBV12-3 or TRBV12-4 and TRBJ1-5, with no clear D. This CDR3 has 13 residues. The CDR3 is CASSLAEDQLQHF. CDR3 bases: TGTGCCAGCAGTTTGGCAGAGGATCAGCTCCAGCATTTT.

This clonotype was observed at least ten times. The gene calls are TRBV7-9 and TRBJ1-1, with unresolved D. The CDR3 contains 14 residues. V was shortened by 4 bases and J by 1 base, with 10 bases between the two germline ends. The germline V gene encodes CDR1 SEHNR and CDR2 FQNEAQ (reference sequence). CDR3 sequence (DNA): TGTGCCAGCAGCTCCCGGTGGGAGAACACTGAAGCTTTCTTT. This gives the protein CASSSRWENTEAFF.

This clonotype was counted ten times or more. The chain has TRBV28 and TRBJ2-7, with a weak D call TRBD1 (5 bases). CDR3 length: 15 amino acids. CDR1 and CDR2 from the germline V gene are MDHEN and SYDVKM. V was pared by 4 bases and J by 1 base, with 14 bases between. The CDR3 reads CASSYSRVVSYEQYF. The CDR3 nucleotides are TGTGCCAGCAGTTATTCCAGGGTGGTGTCCTACGAGCAGTACTTC.

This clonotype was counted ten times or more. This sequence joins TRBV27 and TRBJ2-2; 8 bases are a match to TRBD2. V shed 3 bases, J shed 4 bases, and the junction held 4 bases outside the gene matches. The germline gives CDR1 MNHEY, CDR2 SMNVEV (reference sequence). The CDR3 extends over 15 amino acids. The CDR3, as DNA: TGTGCCAGCAGTTTCGGGGGGGCAGGCACCGGGGAGCTGTTTTTT. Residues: CASSFGGAGTGELFF.

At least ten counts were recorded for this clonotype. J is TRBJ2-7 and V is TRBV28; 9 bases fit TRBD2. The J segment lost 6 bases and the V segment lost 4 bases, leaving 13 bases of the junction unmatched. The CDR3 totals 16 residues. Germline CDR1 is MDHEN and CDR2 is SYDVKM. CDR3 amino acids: CASSSTQTSGTSEQYF. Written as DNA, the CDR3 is TGTGCCAGCAGTTCCACTCAGACTAGCGGTACCTCCGAGCAGTACTTC.

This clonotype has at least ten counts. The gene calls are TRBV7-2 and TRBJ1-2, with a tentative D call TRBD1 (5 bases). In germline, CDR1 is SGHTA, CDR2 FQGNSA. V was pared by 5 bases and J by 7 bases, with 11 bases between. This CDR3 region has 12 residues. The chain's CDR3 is CASSPGLSGYTF. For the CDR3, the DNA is TGTGCCAGCAGCCCAGGGTTGAGTGGCTACACCTTC.